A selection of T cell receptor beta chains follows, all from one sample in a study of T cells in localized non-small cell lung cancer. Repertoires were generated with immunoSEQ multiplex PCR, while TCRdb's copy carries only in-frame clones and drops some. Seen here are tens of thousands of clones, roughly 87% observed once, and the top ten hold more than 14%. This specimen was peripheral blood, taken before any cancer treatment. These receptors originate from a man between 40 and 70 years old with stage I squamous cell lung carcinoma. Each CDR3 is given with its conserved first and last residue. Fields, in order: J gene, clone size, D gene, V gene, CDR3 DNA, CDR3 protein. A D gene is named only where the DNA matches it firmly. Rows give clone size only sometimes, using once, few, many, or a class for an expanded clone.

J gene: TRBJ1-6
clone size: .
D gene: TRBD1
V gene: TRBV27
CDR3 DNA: TGTGCCAGCAGTTTACCTGCAGGGACAGCCCTCCACTTT
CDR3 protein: CASSLPAGTALHF

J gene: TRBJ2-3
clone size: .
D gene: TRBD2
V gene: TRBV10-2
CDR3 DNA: TGCGCCAGCAGGGGAACCGGGACTAGCGGGACGACGCTACCAGATACGCAGTATTTT
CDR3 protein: CASRGTGTSGTTLPDTQYF

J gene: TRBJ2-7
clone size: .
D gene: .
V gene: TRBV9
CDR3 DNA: TGTGCCAGCAGCGCAAAGGACGGGCTCTCCTACGAGCAGTACTTC
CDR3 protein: CASSAKDGLSYEQYF

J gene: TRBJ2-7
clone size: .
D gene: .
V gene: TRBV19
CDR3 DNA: TGTGCCAGTAGTATTGTCCAAGGGCCCTACGAGCAGTACTTC
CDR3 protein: CASSIVQGPYEQYF

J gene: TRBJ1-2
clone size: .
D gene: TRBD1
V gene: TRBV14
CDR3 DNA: TGTGCCAGCAGCCGGGGACAGGGGGATTATGGCTACACCTTC
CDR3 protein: CASSRGQGDYGYTF

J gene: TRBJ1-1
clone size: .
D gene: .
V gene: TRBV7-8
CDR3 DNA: TGTGCCAGCAGCTTAGGGCGGCACACTGAAGCTTTCTTT
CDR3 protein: CASSLGRHTEAFF

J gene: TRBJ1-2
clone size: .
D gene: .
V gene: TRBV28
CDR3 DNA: TGTGCCAGCAGTTCCCGCCACGCCCACACCTTC
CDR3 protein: CASSSRHAHTF

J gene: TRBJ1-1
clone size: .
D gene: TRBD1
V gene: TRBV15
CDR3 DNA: TGTGCCACCAGCAGAGATGGCCGGACAGGGGAGCCAGCTTTCTTT
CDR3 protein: CATSRDGRTGEPAFF

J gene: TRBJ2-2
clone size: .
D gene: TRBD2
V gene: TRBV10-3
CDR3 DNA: TGTGCCATCAGCAGGACTAGCGGAGTAATGGCGAACACCGGGGAGCTGTTTTTT
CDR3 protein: CAISRTSGVMANTGELFF

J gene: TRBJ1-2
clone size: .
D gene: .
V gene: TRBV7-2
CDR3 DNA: TGTGCCAGCAGCTTATTCGCGGGTCAGAGCTACACCTTC
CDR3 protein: CASSLFAGQSYTF

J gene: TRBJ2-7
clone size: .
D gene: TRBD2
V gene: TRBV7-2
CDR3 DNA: TGTGCCAGCAGCTTGTCTAGCGGGGACTACGAGCAGTACTTC
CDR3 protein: CASSLSSGDYEQYF

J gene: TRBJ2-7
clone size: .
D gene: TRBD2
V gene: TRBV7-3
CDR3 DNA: TGTGCCAGCAGCCTCACCAGGACTAGCTACGAGCAGTACTTC
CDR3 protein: CASSLTRTSYEQYF

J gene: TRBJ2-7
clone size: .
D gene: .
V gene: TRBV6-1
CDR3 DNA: TGTGCCAGCAGTGAATTCACGTCCTACGAGCAGTACTTC
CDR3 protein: CASSEFTSYEQYF

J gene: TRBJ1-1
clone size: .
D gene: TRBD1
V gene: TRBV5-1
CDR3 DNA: TGCGCCAGCAGCTTGTTCGGGACAGGGTTTGGCACTGAAGCTTTCTTT
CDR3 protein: CASSLFGTGFGTEAFF

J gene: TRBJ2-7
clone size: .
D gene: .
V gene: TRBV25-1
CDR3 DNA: TGTGCCAGCAGTACCCTTGGTCTCGAGTCCTACGAGCAGTACTTC
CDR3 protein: CASSTLGLESYEQYF

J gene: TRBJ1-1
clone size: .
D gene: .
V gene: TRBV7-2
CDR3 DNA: TGTGCCAGCAGCTCCAGGGGTAGTGTCCCTGAAGCTTTCTTT
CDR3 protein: CASSSRGSVPEAFF

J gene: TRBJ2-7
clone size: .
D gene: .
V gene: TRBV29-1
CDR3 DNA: TGCAGCGTTTCGGACAGTGTGTTTTACGAGCAGTACTTC
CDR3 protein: CSVSDSVFYEQYF

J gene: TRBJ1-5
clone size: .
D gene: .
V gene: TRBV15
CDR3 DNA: TGTGCCACCAGCAGAGATGCGGTTAGGGGCAATCAGCCCCAGCATTTT
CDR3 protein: CATSRDAVRGNQPQHF

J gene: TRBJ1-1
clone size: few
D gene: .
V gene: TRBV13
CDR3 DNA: TGTGCCAGCAGCTTAGGGCCAACGAGGGCTTTCTTT
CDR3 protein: CASSLGPTRAFF

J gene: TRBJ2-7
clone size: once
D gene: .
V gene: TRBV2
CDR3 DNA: TGTGCCAGCGCACCCTCGGGGGCGTCGAGCTACGAGCAGTACTTC
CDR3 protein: CASAPSGASSYEQYF

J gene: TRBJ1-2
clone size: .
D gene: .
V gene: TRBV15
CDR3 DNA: TGTGCCACCACCCCGCGGGGGACCCGGTATGGCTACACCTTC
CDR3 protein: CATTPRGTRYGYTF

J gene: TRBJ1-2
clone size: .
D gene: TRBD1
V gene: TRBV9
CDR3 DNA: TGTGCCAGCAGCACCGGGACAGGCTATGGCTACACCTTC
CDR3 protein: CASSTGTGYGYTF

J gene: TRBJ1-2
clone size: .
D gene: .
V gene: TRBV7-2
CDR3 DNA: TGTGCCAGCAGCCCGTATATCGTTGGGCAGATCTATGGCTACACCTTC
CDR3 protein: CASSPYIVGQIYGYTF

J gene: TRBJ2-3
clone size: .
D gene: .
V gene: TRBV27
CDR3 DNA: TGTGCCAGCAGTTTATTTGGCAAATCCTACACAGATACGCAGTATTTT
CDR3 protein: CASSLFGKSYTDTQYF

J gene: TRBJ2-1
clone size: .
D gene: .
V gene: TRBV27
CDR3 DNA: TGTGCCAGCAGTTTCACCTCGAGGATCCCACCAGGACGACAAAGGCACGATGAGCAGTTCTTC
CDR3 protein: CASSFTSRIPPGRQRHDEQFF

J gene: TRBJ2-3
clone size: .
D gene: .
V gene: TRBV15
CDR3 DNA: TGTGCCACCAGCAGAGGACAGAACACAGATACGCAGTATTTT
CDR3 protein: CATSRGQNTDTQYF

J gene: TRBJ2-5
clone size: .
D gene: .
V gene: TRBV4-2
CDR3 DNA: TGTGCCAGCAGCTCAGCGGGTCGGGAGACCCAGTACTTC
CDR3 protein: CASSSAGRETQYF

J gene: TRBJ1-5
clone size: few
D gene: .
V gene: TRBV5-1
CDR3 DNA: TGCGCCAGCAGCTTGAAAGAGGGTCAGCCCCAGCATTTT
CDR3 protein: CASSLKEGQPQHF

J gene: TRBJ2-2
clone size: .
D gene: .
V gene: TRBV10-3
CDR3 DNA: TGTGCCATCAGCCTGACAGCGAACACCGGGGAGCTGTTTTTT
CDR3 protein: CAISLTANTGELFF

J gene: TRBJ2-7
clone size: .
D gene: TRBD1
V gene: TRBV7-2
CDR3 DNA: TGTGCCAGCAGCCCCCAAGGGGGCTACTCCTACGAGCAGTACTTC
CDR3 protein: CASSPQGGYSYEQYF

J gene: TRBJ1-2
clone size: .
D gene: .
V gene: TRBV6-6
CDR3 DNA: TGTGCCAGCAGTTACGGGAACTATGGCTACACCTTC
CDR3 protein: CASSYGNYGYTF

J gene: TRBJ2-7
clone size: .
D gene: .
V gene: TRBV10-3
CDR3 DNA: TGTGCCATCAGTTACAGGGCTCAGAACTCCTACGAGCAGTACTTC
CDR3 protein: CAISYRAQNSYEQYF

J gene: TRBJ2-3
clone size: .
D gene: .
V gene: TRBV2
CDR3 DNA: TGTGCCAGCAGTCGTCAGAGACCCACAGATACGCAGTATTTT
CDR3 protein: CASSRQRPTDTQYF

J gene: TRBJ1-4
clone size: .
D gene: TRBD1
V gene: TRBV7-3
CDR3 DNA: TGTGCCAGCAGCTTAAGTGGGACAGTGTATGAAAAACTGTTTTTT
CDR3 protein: CASSLSGTVYEKLFF

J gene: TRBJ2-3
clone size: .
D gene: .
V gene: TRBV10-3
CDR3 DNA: TGTGCCATCAGTGAGTCGACAGATACGCAGTATTTT
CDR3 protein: CAISESTDTQYF

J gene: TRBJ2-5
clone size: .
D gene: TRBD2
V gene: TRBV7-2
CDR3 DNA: TGTGCCAGCAGCCCACGGACTAGCGGGGGGGTGAGGACCCAGTACTTC
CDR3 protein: CASSPRTSGGVRTQYF

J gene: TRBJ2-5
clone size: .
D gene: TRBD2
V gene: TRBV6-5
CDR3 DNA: TGTGCCAGCAGTTACTCGGGACTAGCGGGTTCTGAGACCCAGTACTTC
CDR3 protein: CASSYSGLAGSETQYF

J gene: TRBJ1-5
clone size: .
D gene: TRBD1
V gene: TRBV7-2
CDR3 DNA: TGTGCCAGCAGCTTAGGACAGGGGGATCAGCCCCAGCATTTT
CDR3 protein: CASSLGQGDQPQHF

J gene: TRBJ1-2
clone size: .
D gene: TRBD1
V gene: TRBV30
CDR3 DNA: TGTGCCTGGACCATCACCAGGGGGGACTATGGCTACACCTTC
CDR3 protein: CAWTITRGDYGYTF

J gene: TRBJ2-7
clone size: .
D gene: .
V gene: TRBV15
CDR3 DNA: TGTGCCACCAGCAGAGTGAGGATGTACGAGCAGTACTTC
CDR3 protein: CATSRVRMYEQYF

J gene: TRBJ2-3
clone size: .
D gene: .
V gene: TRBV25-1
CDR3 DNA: TGTGCCAGCAGTGAATATACGGGACCCGGCACAGATACGCAGTATTTT
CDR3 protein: CASSEYTGPGTDTQYF

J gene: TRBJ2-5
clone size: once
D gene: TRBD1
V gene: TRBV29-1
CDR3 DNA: TGCAGCGTTGGGGACAGGGGGGAGACCCAGTACTTC
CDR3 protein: CSVGDRGETQYF

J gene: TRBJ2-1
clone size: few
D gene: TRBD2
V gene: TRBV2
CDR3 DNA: TGTGCCAGCAAGACTAGCGGGGCCGGTGAGCAGTTCTTC
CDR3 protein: CASKTSGAGEQFF